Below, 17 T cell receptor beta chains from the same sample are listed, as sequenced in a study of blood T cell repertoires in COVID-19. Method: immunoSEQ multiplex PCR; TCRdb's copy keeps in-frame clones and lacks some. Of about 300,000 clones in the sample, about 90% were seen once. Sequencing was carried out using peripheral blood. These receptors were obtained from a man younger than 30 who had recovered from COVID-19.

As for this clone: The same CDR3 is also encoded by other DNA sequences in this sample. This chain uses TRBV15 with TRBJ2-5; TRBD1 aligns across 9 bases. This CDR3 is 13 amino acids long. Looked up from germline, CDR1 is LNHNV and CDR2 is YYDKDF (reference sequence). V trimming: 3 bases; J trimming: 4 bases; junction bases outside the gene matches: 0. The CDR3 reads CATSRDRGETQYF. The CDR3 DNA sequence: TGTGCCACCAGCAGGGACAGGGGAGAGACCCAGTACTTC.

The CDR3 sequence is CASSVAGQGFYGYTF. The CDR3, as DNA: TGTGCCAGCAGCGTAGCGGGTCAGGGATTCTATGGCTACACCTTC. The J gene is TRBJ1-2, the V gene TRBV9; TRBD1 is a possible D gene (5 bases). With 0 bases removed from V and 4 bases from J, the gap between germline ends came to 13 bases. The CDR3 contains 15 residues. Germline V gives CDR1 SGDLS, CDR2 YYNGEE.

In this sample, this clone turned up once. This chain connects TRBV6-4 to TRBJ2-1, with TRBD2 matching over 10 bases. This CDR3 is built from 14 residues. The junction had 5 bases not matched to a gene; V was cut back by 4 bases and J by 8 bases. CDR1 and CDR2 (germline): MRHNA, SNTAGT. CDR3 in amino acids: CASSASGSEYEQFF. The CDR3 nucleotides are TGTGCCAGCAGTGCTAGCGGGAGTGAGTATGAGCAGTTCTTC.

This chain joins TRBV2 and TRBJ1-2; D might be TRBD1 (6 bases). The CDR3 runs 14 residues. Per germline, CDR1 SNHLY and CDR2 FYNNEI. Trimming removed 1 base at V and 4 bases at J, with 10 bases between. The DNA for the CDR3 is TGTGCCAGCAGTGAAGGGACAGCGGCCTATGGCTACACCTTC. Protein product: CASSEGTAAYGYTF. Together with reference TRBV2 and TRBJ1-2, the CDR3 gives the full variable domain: EPEVTQTPSHQVTQMGQEVILRCVPISNHLYFYWYRQILGQKVEFLVSFYNNEISEKSEIFDDQFSVERPDGSNFTLKIRSTKLEDSAMYFCASSEGTAAYGYTFGSGTRLTVV.

The CDR3 loop is CASRAGQLNTEAFF. CDR3 bases: TGTGCCAGCCGGGCCGGACAGTTAAACACTGAAGCTTTCTTT. The chain links TRBV19 to TRBJ1-1, with D possibly being TRBD1 (6 bases). Per germline, CDR1 LNHDA and CDR2 SQIVND (reference sequence). This CDR3 is built from 14 residues. V lost 9 bases and J 2 bases, leaving 16 bases between the germline ends.

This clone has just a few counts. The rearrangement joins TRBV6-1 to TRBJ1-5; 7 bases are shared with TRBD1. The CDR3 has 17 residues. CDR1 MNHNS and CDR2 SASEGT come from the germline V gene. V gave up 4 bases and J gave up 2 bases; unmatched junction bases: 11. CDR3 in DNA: TGTGCCAGCAGTGTCCCGGAGGGGGCGAGGGGCAATCAGCCCCAGCATTTT. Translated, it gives CASSVPEGARGNQPQHF.

The CDR3 DNA is TGTGCCAGCAGCTATCTAGCGGGGGCTTTCTACAATGAGCAGTTCTTC. Protein: CASSYLAGAFYNEQFF. V is TRBV7-8 and J is TRBJ2-1; 10 bases are a match to TRBD2. This CDR3 region has 16 residues. Germline values: CDR1 SGHVS, CDR2 FQNEAQ. V lost 4 bases, J lost 3 bases, and 6 bases stayed unmatched.

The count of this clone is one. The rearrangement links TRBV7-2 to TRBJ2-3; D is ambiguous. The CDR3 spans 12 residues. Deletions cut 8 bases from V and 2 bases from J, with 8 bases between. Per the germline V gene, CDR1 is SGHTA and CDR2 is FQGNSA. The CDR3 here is CASQTYTDTQYF. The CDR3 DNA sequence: TGTGCCAGCCAAACCTACACAGATACGCAGTATTTT. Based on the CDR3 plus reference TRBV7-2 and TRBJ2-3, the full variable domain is GAGVSQSPSNKVTEKGKDVELRCDPISGHTALYWYRQSLGQGLEFLIYFQGNSAPDKSGLPSDRFSAERTGGSVSTLTIQRTQQEDSAVYLCASQTYTDTQYFGPGTRLTVL.

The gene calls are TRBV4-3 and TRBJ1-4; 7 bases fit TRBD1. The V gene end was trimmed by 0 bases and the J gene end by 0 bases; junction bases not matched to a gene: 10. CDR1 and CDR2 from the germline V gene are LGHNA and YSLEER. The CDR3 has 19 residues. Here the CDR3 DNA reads TGCGCCAGCAGCCAAGATATCACAGGGGAGTTTGCAACTAATGAAAAACTGTTTTTT. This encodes CASSQDITGEFATNEKLFF.

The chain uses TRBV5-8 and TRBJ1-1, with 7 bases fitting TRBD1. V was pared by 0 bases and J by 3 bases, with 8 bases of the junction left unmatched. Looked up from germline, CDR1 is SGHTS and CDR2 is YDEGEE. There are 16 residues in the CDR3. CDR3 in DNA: TGTGCCAGCAGCTTGGTGTTACCCCAGGGGGACACTGAAGCTTTCTTT. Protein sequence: CASSLVLPQGDTEAFF.

CDR3 residues: CASSVGWTAGGNEQFF. CDR3 DNA: TGTGCCAGCAGCGTAGGTTGGACTGCAGGAGGGAATGAGCAGTTCTTC. The chain recombines TRBV9 with TRBJ2-1, with a tentative D call TRBD2 (6 bases). The CDR3 has 16 residues. Trimming removed 0 bases at V and 7 bases at J, with 17 bases between. Germline V gene lookup returns CDR1 SGDLS and CDR2 YYNGEE.

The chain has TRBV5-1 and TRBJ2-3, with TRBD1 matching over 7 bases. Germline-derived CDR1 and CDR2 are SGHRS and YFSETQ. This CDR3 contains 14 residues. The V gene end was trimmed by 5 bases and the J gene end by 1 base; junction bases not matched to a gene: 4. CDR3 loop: CASRHGQGTDTQYF. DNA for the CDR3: TGCGCCAGCAGGCACGGACAGGGCACAGATACGCAGTATTTT.

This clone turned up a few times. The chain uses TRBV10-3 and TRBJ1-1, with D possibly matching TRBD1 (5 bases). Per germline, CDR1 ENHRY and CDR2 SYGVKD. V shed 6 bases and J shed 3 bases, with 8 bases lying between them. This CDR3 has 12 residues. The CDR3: CAIRGQDTEAFF. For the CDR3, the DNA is TGTGCCATCAGAGGACAAGACACTGAAGCTTTCTTT.

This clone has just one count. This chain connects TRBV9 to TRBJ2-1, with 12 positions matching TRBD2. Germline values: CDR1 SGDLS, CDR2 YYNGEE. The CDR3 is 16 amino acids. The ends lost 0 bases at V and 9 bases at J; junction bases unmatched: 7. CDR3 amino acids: CASSVGSSGRAGEQFF. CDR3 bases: TGTGCCAGCAGCGTAGGATCTAGCGGGAGGGCCGGTGAGCAGTTCTTC.

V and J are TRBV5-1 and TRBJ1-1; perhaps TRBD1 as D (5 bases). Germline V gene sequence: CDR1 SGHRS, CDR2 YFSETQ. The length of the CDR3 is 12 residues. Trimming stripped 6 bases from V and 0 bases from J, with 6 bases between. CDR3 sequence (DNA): TGCGCCAGCACGGGGGTGAACACTGAAGCTTTCTTT. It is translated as CASTGVNTEAFF.

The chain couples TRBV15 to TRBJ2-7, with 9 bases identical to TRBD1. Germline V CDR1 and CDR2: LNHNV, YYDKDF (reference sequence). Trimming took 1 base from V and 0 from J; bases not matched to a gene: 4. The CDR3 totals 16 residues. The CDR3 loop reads CATSRGGQGISYEQYF. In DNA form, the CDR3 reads TGTGCCACCAGCAGAGGGGGACAGGGAATCTCCTACGAGCAGTACTTC.

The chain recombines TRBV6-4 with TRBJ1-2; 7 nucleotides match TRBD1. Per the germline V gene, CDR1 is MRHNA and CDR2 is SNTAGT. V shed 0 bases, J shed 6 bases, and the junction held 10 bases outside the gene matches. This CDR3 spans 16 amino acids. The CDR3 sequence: CASSDSPDRVADGYTF. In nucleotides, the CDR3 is TGTGCCAGCAGTGACTCGCCAGACAGGGTAGCGGATGGCTACACCTTC.